These 21 T cell receptor beta chains were all obtained from the same sample, sequenced in a study of OX40 agonist ivuxolimab in advanced cancers. Assay: immunoSEQ multiplex PCR; the TCRdb copy retains only in-frame clones and omits some. The sample has some 42,000 clones, 82% seen once. This specimen was CD4+ or CD8+ T cells sorted from blood, taken in a trial of the OX40 agonist ivuxolimab. All receptors derive from an adult with an advanced solid tumor such as melanoma, head and neck, liver or kidney cancer.

This chain connects TRBV7-2 to TRBJ1-3; 7 nucleotides agree with TRBD1. In germline, CDR1 is SGHTA, CDR2 FQGNSA. V shed 10 bases, J shed 0 bases, and the junction held 6 bases outside the gene matches. The CDR3 is 14 residues long. CDR3 bases: TGTGCCACCCAAGGGACAGCCTCTGGAAACACCATATATTTT. The encoded protein is CATQGTASGNTIYF.

The rearrangement links TRBV7-8 to TRBJ2-3, with a weak D call TRBD2 (5 bases). This CDR3 contains 14 residues. V was clipped by 7 bases and J by 2 bases, with 13 bases between them. Germline loops: CDR1 SGHVS, CDR2 FQNEAQ. CDR3 residues: CASTPTTSTDTQYF. CDR3 sequence (DNA): TGTGCCAGCACTCCGACTACATCCACAGATACGCAGTATTTT.

This rearrangement joins TRBV7-9 to TRBJ1-1, with unresolved D. V was cut by 7 bases and J by 8 bases, with 11 bases left in between. This CDR3 has 11 amino acids. Germline values: CDR1 SEHNR, CDR2 FQNEAQ (reference sequence). The CDR3 bases are TGTGCCAGCAATGCGCCAGGAGAAGCTTTCTTT. Translated, it gives CASNAPGEAFF.

V gene TRBV7-2 combines with J gene TRBJ2-1; D not certain. The CDR3 sequence is 16 residues long. V was pared by 3 bases and J by 6 bases, with 18 bases between. Per germline, CDR1 SGHTA and CDR2 FQGNSA. The CDR3, as DNA: TGTGCCAGCAGCTTGCCAGGAATAGGCATTACCAATGAGCAGTTCTTC. It translates to CASSLPGIGITNEQFF.

CDR3: CASSPMGQGYGYTF. CDR3 bases: TGTGCCAGCAGCCCCATGGGACAGGGTTATGGCTACACCTTC. The V gene is TRBV7-9, the J gene TRBJ1-2; 9 bases line up with TRBD1. J lost 5 bases, V lost 5 bases, and 6 bases had no gene match. The germline V gene has CDR1 SEHNR and CDR2 FQNEAQ (reference sequence). The length of the CDR3 is 14 residues. Full variable domain (outside the CDR3, taken from reference TRBV7-9 and TRBJ1-2): DTGVSQNPRHKITKRGQNVTFRCDPISEHNRLYWYRQTLGQGPEFLTYFQNEAQLEKSRLLSDRFSAERPKGSFSTLEIQRTEQGDSAMYLCASSPMGQGYGYTFGSGTRLTVV.

The chain recombines TRBV19 with TRBJ2-5, with D possibly TRBD1 on 6 matching bases. The assigned J gene may be wrong: the sequence end matches TRBJ2-7 better. The CDR3 consists of 13 residues. Germline V gene data show CDR1 as LNHDA and CDR2 as SQIVND (reference sequence). CDR3 nucleotide sequence: TGTGCCAGTAGTATTGGACAGCCTTACGAGCAGTACTTC. Encoded protein: CASSIGQPYEQYF.

This clone turned up a few times. The chain recombines TRBV11-1 with TRBJ2-5; D is possibly TRBD1 (5 bases). CDR1 is SGHAT and CDR2 is FQDESV in the germline V gene (reference sequence). There are 17 residues in the CDR3. The V end lost 2 bases, the J end lost 4 bases, and 20 bases lay between the germline ends. The DNA of the CDR3 is TGTGCCAGCAGCTTAAGGGGCGAGGAACAGGATGGAGAGACCCAGTACTTC. This gives the protein CASSLRGEEQDGETQYF.

The chain uses TRBV7-9 and TRBJ2-2; 8 bases are shared with TRBD2. Germline CDR1 reads SEHNR; CDR2 reads FQNEAQ (reference sequence). Trimming took 8 bases from V and 2 from J; bases not matched to a gene: 10. The CDR3 totals 16 residues. The CDR3 DNA follows: TGTGCCAGCCCCCCCCGAGCGGGAGACAACACCGGGGAGCTGTTTTTT. Translating it yields CASPPRAGDNTGELFF.

The V gene is TRBV27, the J gene TRBJ2-7; D unresolved. The V end was cut by 6 bases, the J end by 1 base, with 13 bases between. From germline, CDR1 is MNHEY and CDR2 SMNVEV (reference sequence). This CDR3 is built from 14 residues. For the CDR3, the DNA is TGTGCCAGCAGGACCCTGGAGAAATCCTACGAGCAGTACTTC. Protein sequence: CASRTLEKSYEQYF.

In its sample, this clone was seen once. The chain has TRBV7-2 and TRBJ1-5; 7 nucleotides agree with TRBD1. The V and J ends lost 1 base and 9 bases, in that order; junction bases with no gene match: 6. This CDR3 has 14 amino acids. Germline loops: CDR1 SGHTA, CDR2 FQGNSA. In DNA form, the CDR3 reads TGTGCCAGCAGCTTAGAAGGGGGCGCATTGCCCCAGCATTTT. This translates into CASSLEGGALPQHF.

This clone showed up just once. The V gene is TRBV6-6, the J gene TRBJ2-7; a possible D gene is TRBD1 (5 bases). V was trimmed by 5 bases and J by 2 bases, leaving 10 bases between them. The CDR3 spans 13 residues. Germline-derived CDR1 and CDR2 are MNHNY and SVGAGI (reference sequence). CDR3 amino acids: CASSRTGTYEQYF. The CDR3 DNA reads TGTGCCAGCAGTAGAACAGGCACCTACGAGCAGTACTTC.

The chain combines TRBV4-1 with TRBJ1-5; D gene uncertain. CDR1 and CDR2 (germline): MGHRA, YSYEKL. The CDR3 loop spans 13 amino acids. V lost 2 bases and J lost 5, with 7 bases in between. As DNA, the CDR3 is TGCGCCAGCAGCCAACTGTCCGATCAGCCCCAGCATTTT. Residues: CASSQLSDQPQHF.

CDR3 sequence: CASSSYPQSGWGNQPQHF. The CDR3, as DNA: TGTGCCAGCAGTTCATACCCGCAGTCGGGTTGGGGCAATCAGCCCCAGCATTTT. The J gene is TRBJ1-5, the V gene TRBV28; D is unresolved. Deletions cut 4 bases from V and 2 bases from J, with 21 bases between. CDR1 and CDR2 from the germline V gene are MDHEN and SYDVKM. The CDR3 has 18 residues.

The V gene is TRBV9, the J gene TRBJ2-7; TRBD2 might be the D (6 bases). The CDR3 contains 16 residues. Trimming removed 3 bases from V and 1 base from J, with 17 bases in between. Germline V CDR1 and CDR2: SGDLS, YYNGEE. For the CDR3, the DNA is TGTGCCAGCAGCGCTCAGGGACTGGATCCATCCTACGAGCAGTACTTC. Translated: CASSAQGLDPSYEQYF. Full variable domain (outside the CDR3, taken from reference TRBV9 and TRBJ2-7): DSGVTQTPKHLITATGQRVTLRCSPRSGDLSVYWYQQSLDQGLQFLIQYYNGEERAKGNILERFSAQQFPDLHSELNLSSLELGDSALYFCASSAQGLDPSYEQYFGPGTRLTVT.

This clone is medium-sized within its sample. The J gene is TRBJ1-2, the V gene TRBV4-1; D remains ambiguous. Germline V CDR1 and CDR2: MGHRA, YSYEKL. The CDR3 has 14 amino acids. The ends were cut back, 0 bases at V and 4 bases at J, with 9 bases in the middle. In DNA, the CDR3 is TGCGCCAGCAGCCAAGATCTCGGGTCCTATGGCTACACCTTC. This translates into CASSQDLGSYGYTF.

This rearrangement joins TRBV19 to TRBJ1-1; TRBD1 might be the D (6 bases). This CDR3 is 14 amino acids long. The ends were cut back, 3 bases at V and 5 bases at J, with 13 bases in the middle. The germline CDR1 and CDR2 sequences are LNHDA and SQIVND (reference sequence). Here the CDR3 DNA reads TGTGCCAGTAGTATCGTAGGGGGAGGGACTGAAGCTTTCTTT. This codes for CASSIVGGGTEAFF. The full variable domain, rest sourced from reference TRBV19 and TRBJ1-1, is DGGITQSPKYLFRKEGQNVTLSCEQNLNHDAMYWYRQDPGQGLRLIYYSQIVNDFQKGDIAEGYSVSREKKESFPLTVTSAQKNPTAFYLCASSIVGGGTEAFFGQGTRLTVV.

The rearrangement links TRBV2 to TRBJ2-7; 7 bases are shared with TRBD1. The CDR3 sequence is 14 residues long. Germline CDR1 is SNHLY and CDR2 is FYNNEI. The J segment lost 4 bases and the V segment lost 4 bases, leaving 7 bases of the junction unmatched. The CDR3 protein is CASSVGGSGYEQYF. The CDR3 DNA is TGTGCCAGCAGTGTAGGGGGCTCCGGGTACGAGCAGTACTTC.

The chain carries TRBV29-1 and TRBJ2-7, with D unresolved. Trimming shortened V by 6 bases and J by 0 bases, and 12 bases separated the two germline ends. The CDR3 is made up of 13 amino acids. Looked up from germline, CDR1 is SQVTM and CDR2 is ANQGSEA. The CDR3: CSVRETTSYEQYF. In nucleotides, the CDR3 is TGCAGCGTCAGAGAGACCACCTCCTACGAGCAGTACTTC.

In the case of this clone: At one end the junction does not follow the germline gene, possibly because of a read error. The chain carries TRBV4-3 and TRBJ2-1; 8 bases align to TRBD2. CDR1 is LGHNA, CDR2 YSLEER, per germline. The CDR3 is made up of 16 amino acids. The DNA of the CDR3 is TGCGCCAACAGCCATCCTTTACGGGGGGGTAGCAATGAGCAGTTCTTC. It is translated as CANSHPLRGGSNEQFF.

The CDR3 loop is CASSVDADYSGNTIYF. The DNA of the CDR3 is TGTGCCAGCAGTGTGGATGCGGATTACTCTGGAAACACCATATATTTT. The chain is built from TRBV25-1 and TRBJ1-3; D gene ambiguous. The CDR3 loop spans 16 amino acids. Trimming left V 4 bases short and J 0 bases short, with 13 bases between. CDR1 is MGHDK and CDR2 is SYGVNS in the germline V gene.

This clone has more than one count but fewer than ten. This chain's CDR3 is CASGQPQHF. CDR3 nucleotide sequence: TGTGCCAGCGGTCAGCCCCAGCATTTT. The rearrangement uses TRBV28 and TRBJ1-5; D gene uncertain. The V gene lost 8 bases and the J gene lost 6 bases, with 2 bases spanning the gap. Germline CDR1 MDHEN, CDR2 SYDVKM. The CDR3 extends over 9 amino acids.